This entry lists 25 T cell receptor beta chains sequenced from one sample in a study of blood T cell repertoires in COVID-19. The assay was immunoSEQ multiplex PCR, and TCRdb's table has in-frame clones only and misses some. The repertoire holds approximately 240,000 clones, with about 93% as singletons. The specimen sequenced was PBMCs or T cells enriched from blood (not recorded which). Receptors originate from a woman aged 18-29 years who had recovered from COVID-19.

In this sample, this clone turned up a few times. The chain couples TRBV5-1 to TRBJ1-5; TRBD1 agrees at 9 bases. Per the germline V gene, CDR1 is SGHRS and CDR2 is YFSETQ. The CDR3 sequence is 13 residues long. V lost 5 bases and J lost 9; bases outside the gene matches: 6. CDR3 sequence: CASRPDRGMPQHF. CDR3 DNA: TGCGCCAGCAGGCCCGACAGGGGGATGCCCCAGCATTTT.

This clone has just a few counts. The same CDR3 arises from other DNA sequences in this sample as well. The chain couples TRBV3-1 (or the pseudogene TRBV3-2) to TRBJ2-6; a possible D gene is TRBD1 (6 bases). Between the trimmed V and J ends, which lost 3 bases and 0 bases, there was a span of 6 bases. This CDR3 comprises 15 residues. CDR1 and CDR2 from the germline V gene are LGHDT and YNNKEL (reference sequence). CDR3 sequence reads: CASSQDSSGANVLTF. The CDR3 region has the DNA TGTGCCAGCAGCCAGGACAGCTCTGGGGCCAACGTCCTGACTTTC.

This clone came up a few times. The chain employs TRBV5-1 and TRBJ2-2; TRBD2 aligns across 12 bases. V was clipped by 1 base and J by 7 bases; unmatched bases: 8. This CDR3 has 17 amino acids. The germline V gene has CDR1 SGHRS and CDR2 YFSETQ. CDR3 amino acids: CASSLWTSGVSGGELFF. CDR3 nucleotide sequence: TGCGCCAGCAGCTTGTGGACTAGCGGGGTGTCAGGCGGGGAGCTGTTTTTT.

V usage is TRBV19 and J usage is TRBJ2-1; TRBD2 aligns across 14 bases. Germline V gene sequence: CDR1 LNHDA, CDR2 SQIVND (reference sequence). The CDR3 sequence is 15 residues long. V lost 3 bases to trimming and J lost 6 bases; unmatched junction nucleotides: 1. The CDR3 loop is CASSIGTSGSNEQFF. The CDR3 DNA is TGTGCCAGTAGTATCGGGACTAGCGGGAGCAATGAGCAGTTCTTC.

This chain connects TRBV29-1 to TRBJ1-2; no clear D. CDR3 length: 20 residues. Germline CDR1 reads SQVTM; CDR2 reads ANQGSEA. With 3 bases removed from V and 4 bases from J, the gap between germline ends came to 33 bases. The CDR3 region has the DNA TGCAGCGTTGATCCCTGGCAGCGGCCCTTATCGTCCTCCCGCTCCTATGGCTACACCTTC. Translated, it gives CSVDPWQRPLSSSRSYGYTF.

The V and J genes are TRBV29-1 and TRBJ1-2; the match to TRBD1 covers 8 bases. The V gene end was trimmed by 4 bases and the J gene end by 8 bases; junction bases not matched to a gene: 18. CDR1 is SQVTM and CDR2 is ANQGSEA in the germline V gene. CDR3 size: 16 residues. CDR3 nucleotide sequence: TGCAGCGTTGCAGGGTCGAGGGGACAGGCGATCCACGGCTACACCTTC. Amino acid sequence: CSVAGSRGQAIHGYTF.

The chain's CDR3 is CASSLGGGRGTDTQYF. The CDR3 coding sequence is TGTGCCAGCAGCTTAGGTGGGGGCAGGGGCACAGATACGCAGTATTTT. The rearrangement links TRBV13 to TRBJ2-3; a weak D match, TRBD1 (6 bases). The CDR3 length is 16 residues. V was trimmed by 0 bases and J by 1 base, leaving 11 bases between them. Germline assignment: CDR1 PRHDT and CDR2 FYEKMQ (reference sequence).

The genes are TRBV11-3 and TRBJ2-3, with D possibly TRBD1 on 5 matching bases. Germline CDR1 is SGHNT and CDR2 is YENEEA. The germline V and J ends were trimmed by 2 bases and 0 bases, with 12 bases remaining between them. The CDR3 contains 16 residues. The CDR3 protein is CASSLSREQSTDTQYF. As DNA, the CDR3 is TGTGCCAGCAGCTTAAGCAGGGAACAGAGCACAGATACGCAGTATTTT.

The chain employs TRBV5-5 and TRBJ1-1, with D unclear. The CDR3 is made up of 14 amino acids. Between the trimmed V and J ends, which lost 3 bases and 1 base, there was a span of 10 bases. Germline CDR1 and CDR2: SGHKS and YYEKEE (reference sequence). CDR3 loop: CASSSDSGNTEAFF. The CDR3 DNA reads TGTGCCAGCAGCTCGGATTCGGGGAACACTGAAGCTTTCTTT.

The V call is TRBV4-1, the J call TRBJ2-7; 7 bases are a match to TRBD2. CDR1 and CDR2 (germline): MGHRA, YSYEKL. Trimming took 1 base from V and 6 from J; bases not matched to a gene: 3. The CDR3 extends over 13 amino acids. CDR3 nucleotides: TGCGCCAGCAGCCAAGCGGGAGGAAGCGAGCAGTACTTC. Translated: CASSQAGGSEQYF.

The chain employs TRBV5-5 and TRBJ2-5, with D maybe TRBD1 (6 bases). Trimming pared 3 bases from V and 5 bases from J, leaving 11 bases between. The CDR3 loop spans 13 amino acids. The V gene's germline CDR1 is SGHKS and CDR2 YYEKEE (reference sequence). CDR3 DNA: TGTGCCAGCAGCTCAGGGGTTGGCGAGACCCAGTACTTC. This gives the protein CASSSGVGETQYF.

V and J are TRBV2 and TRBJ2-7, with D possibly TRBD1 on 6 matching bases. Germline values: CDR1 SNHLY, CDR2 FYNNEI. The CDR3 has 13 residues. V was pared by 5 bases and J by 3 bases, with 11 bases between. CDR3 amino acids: CASSPDRSYEQYF. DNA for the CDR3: TGTGCCAGCAGTCCCGACAGGAGCTACGAGCAGTACTTC.

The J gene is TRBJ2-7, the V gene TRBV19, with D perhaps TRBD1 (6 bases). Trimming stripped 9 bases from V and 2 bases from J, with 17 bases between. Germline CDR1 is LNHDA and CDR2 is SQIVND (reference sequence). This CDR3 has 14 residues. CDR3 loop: CASSWVGGTYEQYF. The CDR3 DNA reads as TGTGCCAGCTCCTGGGTAGGGGGAACCTACGAGCAGTACTTC.

The DNA of the CDR3 is TGTGCCAGTACCCCTCGGGGGGCCGGGGAGCTGTTTTTT. Translating it yields CASTPRGAGELFF. The chain carries TRBV19 and TRBJ2-2; TRBD2 matches at 7 bases. Trimming cost V 7 bases and J 6 bases; bases outside gene matches: 5. The CDR3 has 13 amino acids. The germline V gene encodes CDR1 LNHDA and CDR2 SQIVND (reference sequence).

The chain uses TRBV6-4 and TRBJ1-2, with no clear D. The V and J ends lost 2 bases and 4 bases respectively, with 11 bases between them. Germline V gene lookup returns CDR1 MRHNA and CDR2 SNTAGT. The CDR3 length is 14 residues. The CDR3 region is CASSDRAGSYGYTF. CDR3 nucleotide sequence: TGTGCCAGCAGTGACAGGGCGGGGAGCTATGGCTACACCTTC.

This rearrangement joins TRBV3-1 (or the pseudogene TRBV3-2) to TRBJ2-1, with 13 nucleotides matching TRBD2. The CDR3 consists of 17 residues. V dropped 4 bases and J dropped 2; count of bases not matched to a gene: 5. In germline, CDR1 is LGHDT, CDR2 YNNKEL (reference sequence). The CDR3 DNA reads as TGTGCCAGCAGCCCTGGGACTAGCGGGATCCCCTACAATGAGCAGTTCTTC. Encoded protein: CASSPGTSGIPYNEQFF.

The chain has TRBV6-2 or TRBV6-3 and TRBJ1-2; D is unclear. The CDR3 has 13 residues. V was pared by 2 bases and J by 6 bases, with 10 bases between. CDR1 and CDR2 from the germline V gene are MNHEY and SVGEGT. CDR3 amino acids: CASSYDTADGYTF. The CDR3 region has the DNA TGTGCCAGCAGTTACGACACGGCCGATGGCTACACCTTC.

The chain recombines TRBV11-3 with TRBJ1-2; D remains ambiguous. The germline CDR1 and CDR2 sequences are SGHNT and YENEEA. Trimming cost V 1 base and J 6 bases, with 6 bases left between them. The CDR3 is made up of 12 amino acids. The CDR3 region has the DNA TGTGCCAGCAGCTTAGCCGCGAATGGCTACACCTTC. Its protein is CASSLAANGYTF. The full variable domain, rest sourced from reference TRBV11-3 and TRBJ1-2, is EAGVVQSPRYKIIEKKQPVAFWCNPISGHNTLYWYLQNLGQGPELLIRYENEEAVDDSQLPKDRFSAERLKGVDSTLKIQPAELGDSAVYLCASSLAANGYTFGSGTRLTVV.

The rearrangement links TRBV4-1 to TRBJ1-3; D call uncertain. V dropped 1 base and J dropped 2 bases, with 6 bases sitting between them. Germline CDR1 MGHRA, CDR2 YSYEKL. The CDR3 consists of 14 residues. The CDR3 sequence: CASSQVEAGNTIYF. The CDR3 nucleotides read TGCGCCAGCAGCCAAGTGGAGGCTGGAAACACCATATATTTT.

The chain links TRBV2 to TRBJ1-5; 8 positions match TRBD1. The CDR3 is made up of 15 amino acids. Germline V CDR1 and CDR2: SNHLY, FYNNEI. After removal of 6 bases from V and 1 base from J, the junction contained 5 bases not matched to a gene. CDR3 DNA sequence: TGTGCCAGCAGCCAGGGGGCGTGGAGCAATCAGCCCCAGCATTTT. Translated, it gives CASSQGAWSNQPQHF.

This CDR3 is CASSLQGTGDGYTF. In DNA form, the CDR3 reads TGTGCCAGCAGCTTACAAGGGACAGGGGATGGCTACACCTTC. The genes are TRBV7-3 and TRBJ1-2; 10 bases line up with TRBD1. From germline, CDR1 is SGHTA and CDR2 FQGTGA. The CDR3 totals 14 residues. J was trimmed by 6 bases and V by 2 bases; bases with no gene match: 3.

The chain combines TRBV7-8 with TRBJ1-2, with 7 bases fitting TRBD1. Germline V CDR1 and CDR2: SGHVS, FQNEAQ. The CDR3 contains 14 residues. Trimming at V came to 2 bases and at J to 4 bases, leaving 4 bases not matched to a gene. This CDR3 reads CASSLSDRAYGYTF. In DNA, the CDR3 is TGTGCCAGCAGCTTATCTGACAGGGCCTATGGCTACACCTTC.

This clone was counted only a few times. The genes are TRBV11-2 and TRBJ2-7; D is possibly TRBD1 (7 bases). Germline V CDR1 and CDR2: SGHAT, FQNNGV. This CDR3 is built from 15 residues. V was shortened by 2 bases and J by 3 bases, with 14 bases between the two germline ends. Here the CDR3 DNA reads TGTGCCAGCAGCTTAAACCCAGGGGGGAACTACGAGCAGTACTTC. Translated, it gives CASSLNPGGNYEQYF. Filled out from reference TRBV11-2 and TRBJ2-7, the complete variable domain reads EAGVAQSPRYKIIEKRQSVAFWCNPISGHATLYWYQQILGQGPKLLIQFQNNGVVDDSQLPKDRFSAERLKGVDSTLKIQPAKLEDSAVYLCASSLNPGGNYEQYFGPGTRLTVT.

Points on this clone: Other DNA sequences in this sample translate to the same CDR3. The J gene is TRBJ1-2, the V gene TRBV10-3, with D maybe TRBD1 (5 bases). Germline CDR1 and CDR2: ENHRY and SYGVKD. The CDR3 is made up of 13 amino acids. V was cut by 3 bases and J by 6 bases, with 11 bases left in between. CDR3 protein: CAISEGQGDGYTF. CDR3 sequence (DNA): TGTGCCATCAGTGAAGGTCAGGGCGATGGCTACACCTTC.

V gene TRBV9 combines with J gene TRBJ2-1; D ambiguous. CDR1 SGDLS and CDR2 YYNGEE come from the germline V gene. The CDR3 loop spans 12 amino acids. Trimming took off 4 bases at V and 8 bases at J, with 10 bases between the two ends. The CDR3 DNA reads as TGTGCCAGCAGCCGTACATTTGATGAGCAGTTCTTC. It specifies CASSRTFDEQFF.